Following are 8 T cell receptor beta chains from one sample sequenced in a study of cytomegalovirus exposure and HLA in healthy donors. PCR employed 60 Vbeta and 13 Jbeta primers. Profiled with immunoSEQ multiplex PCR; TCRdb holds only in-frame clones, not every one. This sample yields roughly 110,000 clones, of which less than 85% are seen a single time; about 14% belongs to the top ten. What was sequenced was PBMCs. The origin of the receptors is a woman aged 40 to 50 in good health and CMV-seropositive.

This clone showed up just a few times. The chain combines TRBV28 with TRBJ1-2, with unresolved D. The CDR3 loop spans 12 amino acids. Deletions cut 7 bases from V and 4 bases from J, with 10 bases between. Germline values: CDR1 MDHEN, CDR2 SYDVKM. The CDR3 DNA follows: TGTGCCAGCATCACCCCCAGCTATGGCTACACCTTC. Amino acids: CASITPSYGYTF.

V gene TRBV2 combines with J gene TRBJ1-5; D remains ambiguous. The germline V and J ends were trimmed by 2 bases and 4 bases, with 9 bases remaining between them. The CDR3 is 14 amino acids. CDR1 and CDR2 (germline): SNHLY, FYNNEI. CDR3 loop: CASSESSENQPQHF. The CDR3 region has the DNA TGTGCCAGCAGTGAAAGTTCTGAGAATCAGCCCCAGCATTTT.

CDR3 bases: TGTGCCAGCAGCGAAAGTGGGCCGAATCAGCCCCAGCATTTT. Translated: CASSESGPNQPQHF. The V call is TRBV7-9, the J call TRBJ1-5; D is ambiguous. The V end was cut by 5 bases, the J end by 4 bases, with 12 bases between. Germline V CDR1 and CDR2: SEHNR, FQNEAQ (reference sequence). The CDR3 is 14 residues long. Full variable domain (rest looked up from reference TRBV7-9 and TRBJ1-5): DTGVSQNPRHKITKRGQNVTFRCDPISEHNRLYWYRQTLGQGPEFLTYFQNEAQLEKSRLLSDRFSAERPKGSFSTLEIQRTEQGDSAMYLCASSESGPNQPQHFGDGTRLSIL.

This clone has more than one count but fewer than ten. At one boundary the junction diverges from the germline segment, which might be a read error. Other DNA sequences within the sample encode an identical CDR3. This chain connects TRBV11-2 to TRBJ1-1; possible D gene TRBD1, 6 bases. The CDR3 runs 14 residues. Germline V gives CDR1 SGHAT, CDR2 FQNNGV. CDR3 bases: TGCGCCAGCAGCTTAGGACAGAGTAACACTGAAGCTTTCTTT. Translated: CASSLGQSNTEAFF. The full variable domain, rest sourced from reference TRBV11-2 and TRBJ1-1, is EAGVAQSPRYKIIEKRQSVAFWCNPISGHATLYWYQQILGQGPKLLIQFQNNGVVDDSQLPKDRFSAERLKGVDSTLKIQPAKLEDSAVYLCASSLGQSNTEAFFGQGTRLTVV.

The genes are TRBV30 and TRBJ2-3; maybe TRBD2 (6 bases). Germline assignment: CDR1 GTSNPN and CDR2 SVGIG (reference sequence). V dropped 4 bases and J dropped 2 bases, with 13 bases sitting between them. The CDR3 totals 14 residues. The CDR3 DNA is TGTGCCTGGAAACCGGGACTCTCCACAGATACGCAGTATTTT. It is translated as CAWKPGLSTDTQYF.

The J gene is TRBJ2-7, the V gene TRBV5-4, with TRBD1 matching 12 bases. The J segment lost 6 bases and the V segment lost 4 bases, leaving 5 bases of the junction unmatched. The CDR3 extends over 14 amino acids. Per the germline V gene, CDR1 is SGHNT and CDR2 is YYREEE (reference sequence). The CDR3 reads CASSPGTGGVEQYF. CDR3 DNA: TGTGCCAGCAGCCCCGGGACAGGGGGCGTCGAGCAGTACTTC. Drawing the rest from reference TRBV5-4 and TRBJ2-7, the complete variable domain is ETGVTQSPTHLIKTRGQQVTLRCSSQSGHNTVSWYQQALGQGPQFIFQYYREEENGRGNFPPRFSGLQFPNYSSELNVNALELDDSALYLCASSPGTGGVEQYFGPGTRLTVT.

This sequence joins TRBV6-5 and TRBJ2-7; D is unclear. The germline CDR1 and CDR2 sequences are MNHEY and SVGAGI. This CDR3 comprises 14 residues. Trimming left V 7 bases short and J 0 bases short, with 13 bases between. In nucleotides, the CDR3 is TGTGCCAGCAAGGTAGCTTTACACTCCTACGAGCAGTACTTC. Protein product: CASKVALHSYEQYF.

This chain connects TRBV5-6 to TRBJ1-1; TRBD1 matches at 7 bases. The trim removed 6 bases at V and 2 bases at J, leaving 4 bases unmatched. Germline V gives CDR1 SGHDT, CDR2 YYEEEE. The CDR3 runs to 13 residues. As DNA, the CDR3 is TGTGCCAGCACCCCAGGGGGAAACACTGAAGCTTTCTTT. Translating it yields CASTPGGNTEAFF. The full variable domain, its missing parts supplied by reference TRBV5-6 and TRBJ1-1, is DAGVTQSPTHLIKTRGQQVTLRCSPKSGHDTVSWYQQALGQGPQFIFQYYEEEERQRGNFPDRFSGHQFPNYSSELNVNALLLGDSALYLCASTPGGNTEAFFGQGTRLTVV.